The 20 T cell receptor beta chains reported below all come from one sample, sequenced in a study of shared clonotypes between healthy human individuals. The repertoire was sequenced with immunoSEQ multiplex PCR; TCRdb's copy has only in-frame clones and lacks some. The sample carries under 650,000 clones, 90% to 96% recorded once. Sequenced input: naive CD4+ T cells sorted from blood. Sample subset: CD45RA+ positively selected. These receptors were collected from a woman aged 25 to 39 in good health.

V gene TRBV13 combines with J gene TRBJ2-7; 11 nucleotides agree with TRBD2. The CDR3 length is 15 residues. The germline V gene has CDR1 PRHDT and CDR2 FYEKMQ (reference sequence). Trimming at V came to 4 bases and at J to 4 bases, leaving 6 bases not matched to a gene. In DNA form, the CDR3 reads TGTGCCAGCAGCTCCCGACTAGCGGGAAATTACGAGCAGTACTTC. Its protein is CASSSRLAGNYEQYF.

The chain has TRBV11-2 and TRBJ2-7; 7 positions match TRBD2. The CDR3 runs to 15 residues. V trimming: 4 bases; J trimming: 2 bases; junction bases outside the gene matches: 8. Germline V gene lookup returns CDR1 SGHAT and CDR2 FQNNGV. DNA for the CDR3: TGTGCCAGCAGCTCGCAAACGGGGGGTCCCTACGAGCAGTACTTC. Protein product: CASSSQTGGPYEQYF. The full variable domain, in which reference TRBV11-2 and TRBJ2-7 provide the parts outside the CDR3, is EAGVAQSPRYKIIEKRQSVAFWCNPISGHATLYWYQQILGQGPKLLIQFQNNGVVDDSQLPKDRFSAERLKGVDSTLKIQPAKLEDSAVYLCASSSQTGGPYEQYFGPGTRLTVT.

The V and J genes are TRBV5-8 and TRBJ1-1; D not resolved. CDR3 size: 15 residues. Trimming cost V 2 bases and J 0 bases, with 11 bases left between them. Germline CDR1 reads SGHTS; CDR2 reads YDEGEE. The CDR3 reads CASSLWTGMNTEAFF. For the CDR3, the DNA is TGTGCCAGCAGCTTATGGACCGGGATGAACACTGAAGCTTTCTTT.

The rearrangement uses TRBV7-9 and TRBJ2-5, with TRBD2 matching over 9 bases. The CDR3 spans 16 residues. Germline V lookup: CDR1 SEHNR, CDR2 FQNEAQ (reference sequence). Unmatched junction bases numbered 8, after V lost 5 bases and J lost 1 base. In DNA form, the CDR3 reads TGTGCCAGCAGCCCCGGGGTAGCGGGGGTCCAAGAGACCCAGTACTTC. Its translation is CASSPGVAGVQETQYF.

The chain joins TRBV30 to TRBJ1-6; possible D gene TRBD1, 6 bases. V lost 5 bases to trimming and J lost 6 bases, with 17 bases between them. This CDR3 contains 15 residues. CDR1 and CDR2 (germline): GTSNPN, SVGIG (reference sequence). The CDR3 coding sequence is TGTGCCTGGGGGGGGCAGGGACTCTCTAATTCACCCCTCCACTTT. Translating it yields CAWGGQGLSNSPLHF.

The chain uses TRBV18 and TRBJ1-1; D possibly corresponds to TRBD1 (5 bases). Germline CDR1 is KGHSH and CDR2 is LQKENI. This CDR3 spans 12 amino acids. Trimming took 3 bases from V and 6 from J, leaving 8 bases between them. CDR3 protein: CASSPQGPEAFF. In DNA, the CDR3 is TGTGCCAGCTCACCCCAGGGCCCTGAAGCTTTCTTT.

This sequence joins TRBV19 and TRBJ1-1, with D possibly TRBD1 on 6 matching bases. Germline CDR1 and CDR2: LNHDA and SQIVND (reference sequence). Deletions cut 0 bases from V and 1 base from J, with 12 bases between. This CDR3 region has 16 residues. This CDR3 is CASSIDRRGSNTEAFF. CDR3 DNA sequence: TGTGCCAGTAGTATAGACCGCAGGGGTTCGAACACTGAAGCTTTCTTT.

This chain uses TRBV18 with TRBJ1-2; the match to TRBD1 covers 8 bases. The CDR3 is made up of 16 amino acids. Germline lookup yields CDR1 KGHSH and CDR2 LQKENI. The ends lost 1 base at V and 5 bases at J; junction bases unmatched: 9. The CDR3 nucleotides are TGTGCCAGCTCACCACGGTCGACAGGGGCGGATTATGGCTACACCTTC. Its translation: CASSPRSTGADYGYTF.

The chain recombines TRBV6-1 with TRBJ2-7, with D maybe TRBD2 (6 bases). The CDR3 is 14 amino acids. Germline assignment: CDR1 MNHNS and CDR2 SASEGT. Between the trimmed V and J ends, which lost 10 bases and 2 bases, there was a span of 18 bases. CDR3 protein: CANQEGYPPYEQYF. The CDR3 DNA is TGTGCCAACCAGGAGGGTTACCCTCCCTACGAGCAGTACTTC.

Regarding this clone: This sample includes further DNA sequences coding for the same CDR3. This rearrangement joins TRBV18 to TRBJ1-1, with 8 nucleotides matching TRBD1. Germline V gene sequence: CDR1 KGHSH, CDR2 LQKENI. J was trimmed by 3 bases and V by 5 bases; bases with no gene match: 2. The CDR3 extends over 13 amino acids. The CDR3: CASSETGDTEAFF. The CDR3 DNA reads as TGTGCCAGCTCAGAGACAGGGGACACTGAAGCTTTCTTT. Full variable domain (remainder filled in from reference TRBV18 and TRBJ1-1): NAGVMQNPRHLVRRRGQEARLRCSPMKGHSHVYWYRQLPEEGLKFMVYLQKENIIDESGMPKERFSAEFPKEGPSILRIQQVVRGDSAAYFCASSETGDTEAFFGQGTRLTVV.

The rearrangement joins TRBV5-4 to TRBJ2-1, with D unclear. Germline CDR1 SGHNT, CDR2 YYREEE (reference sequence). The CDR3 contains 12 residues. With 4 bases removed from V and 7 bases from J, the gap between germline ends came to 9 bases. CDR3 protein: CASSLESNEQFF. DNA of the CDR3: TGTGCCAGCAGCCTAGAATCAAATGAGCAGTTCTTC. Full variable domain (missing parts from reference TRBV5-4 and TRBJ2-1): ETGVTQSPTHLIKTRGQQVTLRCSSQSGHNTVSWYQQALGQGPQFIFQYYREEENGRGNFPPRFSGLQFPNYSSELNVNALELDDSALYLCASSLESNEQFFGPGTRLTVL.

This clone is a singleton in its sample. The chain combines TRBV5-5 with TRBJ2-3, with 8 bases lining up with TRBD1. V was pared by 4 bases and J by 1 base, with 5 bases of the junction left unmatched. CDR1 and CDR2 from the germline V gene are SGHKS and YYEKEE (reference sequence). This CDR3 has 15 residues. The CDR3 sequence is CASSHPGQGTDTQYF. The CDR3 bases are TGTGCCAGCAGCCATCCGGGACAGGGCACAGATACGCAGTATTTT.

The gene calls are TRBV28 and TRBJ1-3; 9 bases fit TRBD1. J was trimmed by 4 bases and V by 5 bases; bases with no gene match: 6. Germline CDR1 is MDHEN and CDR2 is SYDVKM. The CDR3 sequence is 15 residues long. The CDR3: CASSHAGTGGNTIYF. In nucleotides, the CDR3 is TGTGCCAGCAGTCACGCCGGGACAGGGGGAAACACCATATATTTT.

This chain uses TRBV5-1 with TRBJ2-1; TRBD2 agrees at 7 bases. This CDR3 is 15 amino acids long. V lost 5 bases and J lost 0; bases outside the gene matches: 5. Germline CDR1 reads SGHRS; CDR2 reads YFSETQ. In DNA form, the CDR3 reads TGCGCCAGCAGGGCCCGGGACTACTCCTACAATGAGCAGTTCTTC. Translated: CASRARDYSYNEQFF.

This clone is a singleton in its sample. J is TRBJ1-2 and V is TRBV21-1; TRBD1 is the table's D call and was not checked against the DNA. TRBV21-1 constitutes a pseudogene. The CDR3 has 15 residues. The CDR3 DNA sequence: TGTGCCAGCAGACAACCCACACCTCCTAACTATGGCTACACCTTC. It codes for CASRQPTPPNYGYTF.

The chain links TRBV5-1 to TRBJ2-3, with D possibly being TRBD1 (6 bases). Germline V gene lookup returns CDR1 SGHRS and CDR2 YFSETQ. The CDR3 consists of 16 residues. V dropped 0 bases and J dropped 2 bases, with 13 bases sitting between them. The CDR3, as DNA: TGCGCCAGCAGCTTGGGGGCAGGGGATTACACAGATACGCAGTATTTT. It is translated as CASSLGAGDYTDTQYF.

This clone was observed once. The chain employs TRBV18 and TRBJ2-7; perhaps D is TRBD1 or TRBD2 (7 bases each). The CDR3 runs to 18 residues. The germline gives CDR1 KGHSH, CDR2 LQKENI. Between the trimmed V and J ends, which lost 0 bases and 3 bases, there was a span of 21 bases. The CDR3: CASSPPNIRGREIYEQYF. DNA of the CDR3: TGTGCCAGCTCACCACCGAATATAAGGGGGCGGGAGATCTACGAGCAGTACTTC.

The rearrangement links TRBV9 to TRBJ2-7, with TRBD2 matching over 7 bases. V lost 4 bases, J lost 3 bases, and 13 bases stayed unmatched. The germline V gene encodes CDR1 SGDLS and CDR2 YYNGEE. This CDR3 spans 16 amino acids. CDR3 nucleotides: TGTGCCAGCAGCCCCCGGTCCAGCGGGGACTTCTACGAGCAGTACTTC. It yields the protein CASSPRSSGDFYEQYF.

CDR3 in DNA: TGTGCCAGCAGCCTGCTAGCGACATACAATGAGCAGTTCTTC. It specifies CASSLLATYNEQFF. The chain couples TRBV7-6 to TRBJ2-1, with D possibly matching TRBD2 (6 bases). Germline CDR1 reads SGHVS; CDR2 reads FNYEAQ. Trimming shortened V by 5 bases and J by 4 bases, and 12 bases separated the two germline ends. The CDR3 covers 14 residues.

The chain links TRBV6-1 to TRBJ2-2; 9 nucleotides agree with TRBD2. This CDR3 is 16 amino acids long. V lost 3 bases to trimming and J lost 6 bases; unmatched junction nucleotides: 8. The germline V gene encodes CDR1 MNHNS and CDR2 SASEGT. CDR3 loop: CASSDQLAGVSGELFF. CDR3 nucleotide sequence: TGTGCCAGCAGTGACCAATTAGCGGGAGTATCCGGGGAGCTGTTTTTT.